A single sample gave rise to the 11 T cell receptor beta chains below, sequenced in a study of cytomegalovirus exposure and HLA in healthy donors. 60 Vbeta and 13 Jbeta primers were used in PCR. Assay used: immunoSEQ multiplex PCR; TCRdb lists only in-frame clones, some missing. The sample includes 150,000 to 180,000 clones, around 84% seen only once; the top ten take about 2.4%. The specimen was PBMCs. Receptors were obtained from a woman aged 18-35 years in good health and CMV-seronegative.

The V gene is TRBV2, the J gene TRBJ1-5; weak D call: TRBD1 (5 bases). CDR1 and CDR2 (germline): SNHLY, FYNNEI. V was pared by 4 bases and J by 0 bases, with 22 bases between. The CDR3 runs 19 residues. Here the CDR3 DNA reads TGTGCCAGCAGTGGGGATATAGGGGTCGGTATACATAGCAATCAGCCCCAGCATTTT. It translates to CASSGDIGVGIHSNQPQHF.

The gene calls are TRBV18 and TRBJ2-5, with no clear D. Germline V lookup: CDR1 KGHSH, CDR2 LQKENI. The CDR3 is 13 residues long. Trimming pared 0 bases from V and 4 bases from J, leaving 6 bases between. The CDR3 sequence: CASSPPSSETQYF. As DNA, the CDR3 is TGTGCCAGCTCACCACCTAGTTCAGAGACCCAGTACTTC.

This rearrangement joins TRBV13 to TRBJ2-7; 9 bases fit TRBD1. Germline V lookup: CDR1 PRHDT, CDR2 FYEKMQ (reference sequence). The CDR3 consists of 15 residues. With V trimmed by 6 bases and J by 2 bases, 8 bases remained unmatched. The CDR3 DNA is TGTGCCAGCAGGCCGCCGGGACAGGGAGCCTACGAGCAGTACTTC. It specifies CASRPPGQGAYEQYF.

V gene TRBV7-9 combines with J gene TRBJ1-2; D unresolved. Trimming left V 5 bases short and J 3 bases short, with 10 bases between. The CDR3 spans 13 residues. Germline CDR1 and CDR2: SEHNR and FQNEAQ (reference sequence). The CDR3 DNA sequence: TGTGCCAGCAGCCCCTATCGGGACTATGGCTACACCTTC. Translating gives CASSPYRDYGYTF.

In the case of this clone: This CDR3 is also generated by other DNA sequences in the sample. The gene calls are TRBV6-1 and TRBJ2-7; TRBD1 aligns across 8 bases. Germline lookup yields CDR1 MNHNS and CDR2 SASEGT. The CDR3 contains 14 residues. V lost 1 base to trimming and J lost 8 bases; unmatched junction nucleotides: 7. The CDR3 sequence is CASSEGQGIYKQYF. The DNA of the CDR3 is TGTGCCAGCAGTGAAGGACAGGGGATTTACAAGCAGTACTTC.

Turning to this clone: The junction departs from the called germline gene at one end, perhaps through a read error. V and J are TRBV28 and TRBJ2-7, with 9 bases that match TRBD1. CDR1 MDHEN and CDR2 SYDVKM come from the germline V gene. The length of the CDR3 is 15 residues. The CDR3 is CAGSSSPGTGYEQYF. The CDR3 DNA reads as TGTGCCGGCAGTTCCAGTCCCGGGACAGGGTACGAGCAGTACTTC.

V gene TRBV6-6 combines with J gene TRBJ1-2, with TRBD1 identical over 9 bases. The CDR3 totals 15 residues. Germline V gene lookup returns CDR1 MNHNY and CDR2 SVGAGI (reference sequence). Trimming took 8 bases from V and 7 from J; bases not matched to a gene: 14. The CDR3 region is CASLKLVRDRAGYTF. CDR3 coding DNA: TGTGCCAGCCTTAAACTTGTCCGGGACAGGGCTGGCTACACCTTC.

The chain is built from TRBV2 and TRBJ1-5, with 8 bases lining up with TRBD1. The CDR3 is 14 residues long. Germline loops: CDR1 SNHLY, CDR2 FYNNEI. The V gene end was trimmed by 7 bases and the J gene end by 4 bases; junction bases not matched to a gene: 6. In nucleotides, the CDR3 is TGTGCCAGCAATATGGACAGGGCTAATCAGCCCCAGCATTTT. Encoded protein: CASNMDRANQPQHF.

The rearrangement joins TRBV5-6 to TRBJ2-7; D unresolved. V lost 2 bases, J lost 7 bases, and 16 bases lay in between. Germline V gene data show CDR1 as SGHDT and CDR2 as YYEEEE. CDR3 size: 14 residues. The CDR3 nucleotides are TGTGCCAGCAGCTTAATAGACTCGACGCAAGAGCAGTACTTC. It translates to CASSLIDSTQEQYF.

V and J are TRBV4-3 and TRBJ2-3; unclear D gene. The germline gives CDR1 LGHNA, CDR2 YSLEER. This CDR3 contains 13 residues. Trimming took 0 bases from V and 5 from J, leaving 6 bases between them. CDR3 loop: CASSQDSGDTQYF. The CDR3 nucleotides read TGCGCCAGCAGCCAAGATTCCGGAGATACGCAGTATTTT.

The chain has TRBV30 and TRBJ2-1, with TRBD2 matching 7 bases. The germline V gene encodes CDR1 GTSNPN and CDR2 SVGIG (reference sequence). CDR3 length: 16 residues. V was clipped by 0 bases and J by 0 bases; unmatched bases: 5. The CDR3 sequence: CAWSVGSGYSYNEQFF. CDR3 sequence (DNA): TGTGCCTGGAGTGTAGGTAGCGGGTACTCCTACAATGAGCAGTTCTTC.